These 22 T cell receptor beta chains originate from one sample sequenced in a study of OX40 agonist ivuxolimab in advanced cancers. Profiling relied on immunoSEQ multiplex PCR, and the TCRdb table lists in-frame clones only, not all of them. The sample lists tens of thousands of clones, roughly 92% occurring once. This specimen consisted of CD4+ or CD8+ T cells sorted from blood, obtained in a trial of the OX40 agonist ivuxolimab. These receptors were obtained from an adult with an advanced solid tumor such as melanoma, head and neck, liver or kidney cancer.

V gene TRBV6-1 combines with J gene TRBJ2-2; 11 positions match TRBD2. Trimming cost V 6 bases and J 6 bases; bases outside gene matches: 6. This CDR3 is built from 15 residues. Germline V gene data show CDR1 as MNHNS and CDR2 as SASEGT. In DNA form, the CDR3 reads TGTGCCAGCAGGCGACTAGCGGGATGGGCCGGGGAGCTGTTTTTT. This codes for CASRRLAGWAGELFF.

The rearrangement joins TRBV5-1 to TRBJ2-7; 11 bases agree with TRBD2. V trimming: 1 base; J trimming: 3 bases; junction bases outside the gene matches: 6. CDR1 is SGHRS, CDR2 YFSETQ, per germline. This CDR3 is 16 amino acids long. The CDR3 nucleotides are TGCGCCAGCAGCTTGTCGTCCGGGACTAGCGGCTACGAGCAGTACTTC. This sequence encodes CASSLSSGTSGYEQYF.

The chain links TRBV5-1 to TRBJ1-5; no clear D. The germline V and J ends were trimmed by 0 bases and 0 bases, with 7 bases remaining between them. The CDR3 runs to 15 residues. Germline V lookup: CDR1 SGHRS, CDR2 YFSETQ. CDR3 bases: TGCGCCAGCAGCTTGGCCGGGGATAGCAATCAGCCCCAGCATTTT. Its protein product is CASSLAGDSNQPQHF.

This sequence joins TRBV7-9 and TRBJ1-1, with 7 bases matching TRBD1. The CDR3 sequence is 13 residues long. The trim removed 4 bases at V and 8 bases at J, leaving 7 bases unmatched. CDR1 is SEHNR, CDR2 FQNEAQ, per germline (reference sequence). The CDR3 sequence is CASSSRGWVEAFF. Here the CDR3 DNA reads TGTGCCAGCAGCTCCAGGGGGTGGGTGGAAGCTTTCTTT.

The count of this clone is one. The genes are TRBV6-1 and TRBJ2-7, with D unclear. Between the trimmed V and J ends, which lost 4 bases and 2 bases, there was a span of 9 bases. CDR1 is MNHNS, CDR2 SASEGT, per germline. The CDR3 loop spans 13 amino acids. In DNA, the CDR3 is TGTGCCAGCAGTGGCCCAGACACCTACGAGCAGTACTTC. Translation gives CASSGPDTYEQYF.

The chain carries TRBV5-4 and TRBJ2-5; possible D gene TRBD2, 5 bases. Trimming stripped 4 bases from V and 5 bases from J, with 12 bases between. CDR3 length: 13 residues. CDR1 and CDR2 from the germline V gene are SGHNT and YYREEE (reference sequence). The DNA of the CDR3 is TGTGCCAGCAGCCGGACGGGAACGGAGACCCAGTACTTC. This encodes CASSRTGTETQYF.

Here the CDR3 DNA reads TGTGCCAGCAGGGACGAGGGGGCCTATGGCTACACCTTC. Its translation: CASRDEGAYGYTF. This sequence joins TRBV6-5 and TRBJ1-2, with 7 bases lining up with TRBD1. The length of the CDR3 is 13 residues. Trimming cost V 6 bases and J 4 bases; bases outside gene matches: 5. In germline, CDR1 is MNHEY, CDR2 SVGAGI.

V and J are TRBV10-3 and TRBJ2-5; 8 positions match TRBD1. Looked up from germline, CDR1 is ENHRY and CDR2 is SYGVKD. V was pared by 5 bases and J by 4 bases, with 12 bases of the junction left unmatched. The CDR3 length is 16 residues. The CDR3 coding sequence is TGTGCCATCAGTCCCCGCCTCGGACAGGGCGGAGAGACCCAGTACTTC. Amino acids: CAISPRLGQGGETQYF.

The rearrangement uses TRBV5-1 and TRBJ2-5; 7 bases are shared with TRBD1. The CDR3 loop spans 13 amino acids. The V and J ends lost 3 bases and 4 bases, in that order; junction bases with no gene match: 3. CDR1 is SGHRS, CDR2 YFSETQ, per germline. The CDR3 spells CASSSYRGETQYF. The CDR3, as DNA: TGCGCCAGCAGCTCATACAGGGGAGAGACCCAGTACTTC.

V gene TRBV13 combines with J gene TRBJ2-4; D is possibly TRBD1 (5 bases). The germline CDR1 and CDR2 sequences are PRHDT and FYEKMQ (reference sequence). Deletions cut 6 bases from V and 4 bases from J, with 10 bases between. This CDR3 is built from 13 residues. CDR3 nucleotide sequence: TGTGCCAGCAGGACAGTCGGGAAAAACATTCAGTACTTC. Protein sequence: CASRTVGKNIQYF.

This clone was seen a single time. The CDR3 DNA is TGTGCCAGCAGTTTTGAGGGGGGTGCTTTCTTT. It is translated as CASSFEGGAFF. The rearrangement links TRBV28 to TRBJ1-1; perhaps TRBD1 as D (6 bases). The germline CDR1 and CDR2 sequences are MDHEN and SYDVKM. The ends were cut back, 3 bases at V and 11 bases at J, with 10 bases in the middle. CDR3 length: 11 residues.

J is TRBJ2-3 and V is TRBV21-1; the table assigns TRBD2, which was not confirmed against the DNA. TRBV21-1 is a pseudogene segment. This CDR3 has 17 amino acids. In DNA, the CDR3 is TGTGCCAGCAGCACAATGAGTCTAGCGAGTAGCACAGATACGCAGTATTTT. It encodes CASSTMSLASSTDTQYF.

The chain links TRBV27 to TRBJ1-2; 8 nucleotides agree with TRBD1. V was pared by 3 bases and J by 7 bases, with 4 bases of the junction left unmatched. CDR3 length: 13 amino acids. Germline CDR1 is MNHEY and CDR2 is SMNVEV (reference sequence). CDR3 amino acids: CASSFSGGFGYTF. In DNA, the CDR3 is TGTGCCAGCAGTTTTTCAGGGGGCTTTGGCTACACCTTC.

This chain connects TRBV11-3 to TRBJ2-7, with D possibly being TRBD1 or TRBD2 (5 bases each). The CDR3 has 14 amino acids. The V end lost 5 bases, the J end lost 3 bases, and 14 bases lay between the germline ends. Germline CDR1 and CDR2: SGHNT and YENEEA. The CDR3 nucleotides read TGTGCCAGCAGCCGGGGCGCATCAATCTACGAGCAGTACTTC. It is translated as CASSRGASIYEQYF.

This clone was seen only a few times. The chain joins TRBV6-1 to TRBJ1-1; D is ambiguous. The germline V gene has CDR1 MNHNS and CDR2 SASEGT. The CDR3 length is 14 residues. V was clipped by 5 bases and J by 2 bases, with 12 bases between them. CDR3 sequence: CASSKAGLNTEAFF. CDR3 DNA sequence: TGTGCCAGCAGTAAGGCAGGACTAAACACTGAAGCTTTCTTT.

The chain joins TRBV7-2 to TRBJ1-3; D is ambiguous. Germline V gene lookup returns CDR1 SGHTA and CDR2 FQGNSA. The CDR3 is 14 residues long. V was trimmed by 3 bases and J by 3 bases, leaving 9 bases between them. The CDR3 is CASSFGQLGNTIYF. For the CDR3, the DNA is TGTGCCAGCAGCTTTGGGCAGCTTGGAAACACCATATATTTT.

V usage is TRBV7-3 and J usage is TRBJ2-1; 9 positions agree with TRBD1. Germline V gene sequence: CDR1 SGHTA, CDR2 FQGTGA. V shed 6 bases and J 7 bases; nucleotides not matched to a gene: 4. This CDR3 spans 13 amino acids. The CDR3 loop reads CASSRDRDNEQFF. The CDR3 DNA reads TGTGCCAGCAGTCGGGACAGGGATAATGAGCAGTTCTTC.

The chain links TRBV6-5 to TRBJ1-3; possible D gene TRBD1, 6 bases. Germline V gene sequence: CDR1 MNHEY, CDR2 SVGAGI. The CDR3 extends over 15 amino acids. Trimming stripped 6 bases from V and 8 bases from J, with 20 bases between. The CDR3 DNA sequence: TGTGCCAGCAGATCGATGCAGGGGCCCTGGGACACCATATATTTT. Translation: CASRSMQGPWDTIYF.

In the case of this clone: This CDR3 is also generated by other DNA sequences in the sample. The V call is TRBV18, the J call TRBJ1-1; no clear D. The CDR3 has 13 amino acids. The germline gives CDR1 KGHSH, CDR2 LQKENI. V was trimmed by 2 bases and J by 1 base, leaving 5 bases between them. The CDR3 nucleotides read TGTGCCAGCTCACCAGGAGGGAACACTGAAGCTTTCTTT. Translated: CASSPGGNTEAFF.

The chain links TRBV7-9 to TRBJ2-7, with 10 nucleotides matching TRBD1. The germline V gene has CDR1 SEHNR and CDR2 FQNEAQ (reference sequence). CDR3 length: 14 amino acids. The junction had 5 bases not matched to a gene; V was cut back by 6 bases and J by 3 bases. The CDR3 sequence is CASRGTGENYEQYF. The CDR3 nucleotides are TGTGCCAGCAGGGGGACAGGGGAGAACTACGAGCAGTACTTC.

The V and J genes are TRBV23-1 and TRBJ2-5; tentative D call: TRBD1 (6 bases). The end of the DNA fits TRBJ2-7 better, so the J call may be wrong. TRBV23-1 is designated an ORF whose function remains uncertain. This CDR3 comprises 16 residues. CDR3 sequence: CASSQSEPDSSYEQYF. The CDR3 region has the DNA TGCGCCAGCAGTCAATCGGAACCGGACAGCTCCTACGAGCAGTACTTC.

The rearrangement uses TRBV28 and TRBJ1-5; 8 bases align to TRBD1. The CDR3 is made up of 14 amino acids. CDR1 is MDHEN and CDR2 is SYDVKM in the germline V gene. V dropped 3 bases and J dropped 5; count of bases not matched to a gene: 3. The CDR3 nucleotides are TGTGCCAGCAGTTTGGACAGGGTGGATCAGCCCCAGCATTTT. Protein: CASSLDRVDQPQHF.